This T cell receptor (beta chain) was recovered during a study of blood T cells in healthy people across ages. This clonotype was counted a few times. Combining a sample-barcoded 5' primer with a J-beta primer mix, a second PCR ran for roughly 6 to 12 cycles. In TCRdb, the 5' RACE reads were re-called with MiXCR into one record per CDR3 protein. The sample includes about 780,000 distinct CDR3 sequences, about 26% of them seen just once. These data are also associated with another study on T cells of mothers and their children.

The TCR originated in a boy between 10 and 17 years old in good health. The sample was blood.

CDR3 in DNA: TGTGCCAGCAGTGGGGACGGTTACCAAGAGACCCAGTACTTC. As protein: CASSGDGYQETQYF. The genes are TRBV2 and TRBJ2-5; D may match TRBD1 or TRBD2 (5 bases each). Trimming stripped 4 bases from V and 0 bases from J, with 9 bases between. The CDR3 spans 14 residues. Germline CDR1 is SNHLY and CDR2 is FYNNEI.